The following is a T cell receptor (beta chain) sequence with its context. Its antigen remains unidentified. The data are from a study of cytomegalovirus exposure and HLA in healthy donors. The wider study: The 110 or so validation repertoires used a platform that matched the one used for the 500 to 700 first-cohort repertoires, as a later analysis reported. The study, taken as a whole, reports: First-cohort TCR clusters tended to co-occur in the approximately 110 validation repertoires, a later analysis found. The dataset shows that most TCR sequences were rare, while some public TCRs occurred in many donors.

Repertoires were generated with immunoSEQ multiplex PCR, while TCRdb's copy carries only in-frame clones and drops some. The sample comprises roughly 50,000 clones, roughly 93% of which are singletons, and 1.7% rests with the top ten. The source material was PBMCs. The TCR was taken from a woman younger than 30 in good health and CMV-seropositive.

As DNA, the CDR3 is TGTGCCAGCAGCTTCATCCGGGACAGGGGATACACCATATATTTT. It translates to CASSFIRDRGYTIYF. The V and J genes are TRBV7-9 and TRBJ1-3; 10 bases fit TRBD1. The germline V gene encodes CDR1 SEHNR and CDR2 FQNEAQ (reference sequence). Germline trimming cut 3 bases from V and 8 bases from J; bases unmatched to any gene: 7. This CDR3 has 15 residues.